This passage covers 24 T cell receptor beta chains from one sample sequenced in a study of T-cell reconstitution after alpha-beta-depleted transplantation in children. Unique molecular identifiers were incorporated into the prepared TCRbeta library. TCRdb re-called the PCR reads through MiXCR, storing one row per CDR3 protein. The sample records around 450,000 distinct CDR3 sequences, roughly 44% being singletons. The input for sequencing was PBMCs, taken before TCRalphabeta/CD19-depleted stem cell transplant. These receptors originate from a girl aged 2-10 years with aplastic anemia, due to receive a stem cell transplant.

The chain carries TRBV20-1 and TRBJ2-7; tentatively, D is TRBD1 or TRBD2 (5 bases each). Between the trimmed V and J ends, which lost 6 bases and 0 bases, there was a span of 15 bases. CDR1 is DFQATT and CDR2 is SNEGSKA in the germline V gene (reference sequence). This CDR3 comprises 14 residues. Written as DNA, the CDR3 is TGCAGTGCCATTCCGGGACGCGACTCCTACGAGCAGTACTTC. Translation: CSAIPGRDSYEQYF.

The sample holds a few counts of this clonotype. V is TRBV6-1 and J is TRBJ2-7; D is unresolved. Germline V gene lookup returns CDR1 MNHNS and CDR2 SASEGT. The V gene lost 2 bases and the J gene lost 4 bases, with 9 bases spanning the gap. The CDR3 length is 13 residues. The CDR3 is CASSEWGSYEQYF. CDR3 bases: TGTGCCAGCAGTGAATGGGGAAGTTACGAGCAGTACTTC.

In this sample, this clonotype turned up a few times. The chain uses TRBV9 and TRBJ2-1; 10 nucleotides align to TRBD2. The J segment lost 3 bases and the V segment lost 0 bases, leaving 6 bases of the junction unmatched. In germline, CDR1 is SGDLS, CDR2 YYNGEE. The CDR3 length is 17 residues. CDR3 bases: TGTGCCAGCAGCGTAGACCCCGGACTAGCGGACTACAATGAGCAGTTCTTC. This sequence encodes CASSVDPGLADYNEQFF.

This clonotype was observed a single time. The chain joins TRBV5-1 to TRBJ1-1; no clear D gene. Per germline, CDR1 SGHRS and CDR2 YFSETQ. With 4 bases removed from V and 4 bases from J, the gap between germline ends came to 11 bases. This CDR3 has 13 amino acids. This CDR3 reads CASSTGRSTEAFF. The CDR3 DNA is TGCGCCAGCAGCACCGGACGGAGCACTGAAGCTTTCTTT.

The CDR3 coding sequence is TGCAGTCCATTTCACCCTAGCGGGGGAAATGAGCAGTTCTTC. Amino acids: CSPFHPSGGNEQFF. The rearrangement uses TRBV20-1 and TRBJ2-1; TRBD2 matches 10 bases. This CDR3 contains 14 residues. V shed 8 bases, J shed 7 bases, and the junction held 11 bases outside the gene matches. The germline V gene encodes CDR1 DFQATT and CDR2 SNEGSKA (reference sequence).

This chain uses TRBV5-1 with TRBJ1-2; TRBD1 matches 7 bases. Germline CDR1 reads SGHRS; CDR2 reads YFSETQ. This CDR3 is built from 14 residues. The trim removed 1 base at V and 3 bases at J, leaving 3 bases unmatched. This CDR3 is CASSLTGVDYGYTF. Here the CDR3 DNA reads TGCGCCAGCAGCTTGACAGGGGTTGACTATGGCTACACCTTC.

CDR3 sequence (DNA): TGTGCCAGTAGTCCCTCGGCAGGGGGCCGCTACGAGCAGTACTTC. Translated, it gives CASSPSAGGRYEQYF. The rearrangement links TRBV19 to TRBJ2-7, with 8 bases matching TRBD1. Germline trimming cut 5 bases from V and 3 bases from J; bases unmatched to any gene: 9. Per the germline V gene, CDR1 is LNHDA and CDR2 is SQIVND (reference sequence). The CDR3 totals 15 residues.

The chain has TRBV4-1 and TRBJ2-3, with 8 bases lining up with TRBD2. The CDR3 covers 17 residues. Unmatched junction bases numbered 9, after V lost 0 bases and J lost 4 bases. Germline CDR1 is MGHRA and CDR2 is YSYEKL. The CDR3 DNA is TGCGCCAGCAGCCAAGATGAGACCAGCGGGAGTTCAGATACGCAGTATTTT. Amino acids: CASSQDETSGSSDTQYF.

The table lists this clonotype with a few counts. This sequence joins TRBV25-1 and TRBJ2-2; the match to TRBD2 covers 10 bases. The CDR3 loop spans 18 amino acids. The germline gives CDR1 MGHDK, CDR2 SYGVNS. The V gene end was trimmed by 3 bases and the J gene end by 0 bases; junction bases not matched to a gene: 7. The CDR3 spells CASSDPGLAYANTGELFF. DNA of the CDR3: TGTGCCAGCAGTGATCCGGGACTAGCGTACGCGAACACCGGGGAGCTGTTTTTT.

This chain links TRBV20-1 with TRBJ1-2; D possibly corresponds to TRBD1 (6 bases). The V and J ends lost 1 base and 4 bases respectively, with 10 bases between them. The germline V gene has CDR1 DFQATT and CDR2 SNEGSKA (reference sequence). The CDR3 covers 13 residues. The CDR3 bases are TGCAGTGCTAGAGCCGGGACACTCTATGGCTACACCTTC. Its translation is CSARAGTLYGYTF.

The gene calls are TRBV6-5 and TRBJ2-4, with D maybe TRBD1 (6 bases). Germline-derived CDR1 and CDR2 are MNHEY and SVGAGI. V gave up 0 bases and J gave up 8 bases, with 11 bases separating them. This CDR3 is built from 14 residues. The CDR3 is CASSYSPGQHIQYF. The CDR3 coding sequence is TGTGCCAGCAGTTACTCCCCGGGACAACACATTCAGTACTTC.

V usage is TRBV5-1 and J usage is TRBJ2-5; 9 positions match TRBD1. This CDR3 spans 17 amino acids. V was clipped by 4 bases and J by 1 base; unmatched bases: 11. Germline V gene data show CDR1 as SGHRS and CDR2 as YFSETQ. CDR3 nucleotide sequence: TGCGCCAGCAGCCCGGGGACAGGGAGGGCTGTCCAAGAGACCCAGTACTTC. Amino acid sequence: CASSPGTGRAVQETQYF.

The chain links TRBV5-4 to TRBJ2-2; D possibly corresponds to TRBD1 (7 bases). The germline V and J ends were trimmed by 0 bases and 5 bases, with 23 bases remaining between them. The germline V gene has CDR1 SGHNT and CDR2 YYREEE (reference sequence). The CDR3 consists of 19 residues. The CDR3 spells CASSLDPGQGGMRTGELFF. The CDR3 DNA is TGTGCCAGCAGCTTGGACCCCGGGCAGGGGGGAATGAGAACCGGGGAGCTGTTTTTT.

J is TRBJ2-7 and V is TRBV10-3, with TRBD1 matching over 9 bases. Unmatched junction bases numbered 10, after V lost 0 bases and J lost 7 bases. This CDR3 has 16 residues. The V gene's germline CDR1 is ENHRY and CDR2 SYGVKD. The CDR3: CAISESQRDREIEQYF. DNA for the CDR3: TGTGCCATCAGTGAGTCTCAACGGGACAGGGAAATAGAGCAGTACTTC.

This chain links TRBV6-1 with TRBJ1-1; TRBD1 matches at 8 bases. This CDR3 region has 15 residues. J was trimmed by 1 base and V by 6 bases; bases with no gene match: 7. Germline V gene sequence: CDR1 MNHNS, CDR2 SASEGT. The CDR3 nucleotides are TGTGCCAGCAGAGAGGACAGGGCTTGGAACACTGAAGCTTTCTTT. It is translated as CASREDRAWNTEAFF.

The gene calls are TRBV28 and TRBJ1-5; D is undetermined. V was cut by 6 bases and J by 0 bases, with 21 bases left in between. The CDR3 extends over 18 amino acids. In germline, CDR1 is MDHEN, CDR2 SYDVKM. The CDR3 spells CASRYDNTWRDSNQPQHF. The CDR3 coding sequence is TGTGCCAGCAGGTACGACAACACCTGGCGCGATAGCAATCAGCCCCAGCATTTT.

The V gene is TRBV5-6, the J gene TRBJ2-5; unclear D gene. The V and J ends lost 3 bases and 0 bases respectively, with 6 bases between them. CDR1 is SGHDT and CDR2 is YYEEEE in the germline V gene. The CDR3 is 13 residues long. Here the CDR3 DNA reads TGTGCCAGCAGCTACGTCAACCAAGAGACCCAGTACTTC. Protein product: CASSYVNQETQYF.

The chain is built from TRBV6-1 and TRBJ1-5; 8 bases match TRBD1. V lost 6 bases and J lost 4; bases outside the gene matches: 2. Germline loops: CDR1 MNHNS, CDR2 SASEGT. The CDR3 contains 13 residues. This chain's CDR3 is CASRGTGNQPQHF. DNA of the CDR3: TGTGCCAGCAGAGGGACAGGTAATCAGCCCCAGCATTTT.

The chain recombines TRBV30 with TRBJ2-5, with 7 nucleotides matching TRBD1. CDR1 is GTSNPN, CDR2 SVGIG, per germline (reference sequence). The CDR3 length is 15 residues. Germline trimming cut 0 bases from V and 5 bases from J; bases unmatched to any gene: 9. The CDR3 coding sequence is TGTGCCTGGAGTGTGGGGGACAGCTCTTGGGAGACCCAGTACTTC. Amino acids: CAWSVGDSSWETQYF. Drawing the rest from reference TRBV30 and TRBJ2-5, the complete variable domain is SQTIHQWPATLVQPVGSPLSLECTVEGTSNPNLYWYRQAAGRGLQLLFYSVGIGQISSEVPQNLSASRPQDRQFILSSKKLLLSDSGFYLCAWSVGDSSWETQYFGPGTRLLVL.

This rearrangement joins TRBV29-1 to TRBJ2-5; TRBD2 agrees at 14 bases. Germline V gene lookup returns CDR1 SQVTM and CDR2 ANQGSEA. The CDR3 covers 18 residues. The V and J ends lost 7 bases and 2 bases, in that order; junction bases with no gene match: 15. The CDR3 nucleotides are TGCAGCGCGAGTCCCTTGACTAGCGGGAGGGCCAGACAAGAGACCCAGTACTTC. Amino acid sequence: CSASPLTSGRARQETQYF.

This chain connects TRBV7-2 to TRBJ1-2, with 10 bases fitting TRBD1. CDR3 length equals 15 residues. V lost 5 bases to trimming and J lost 6 bases; unmatched junction nucleotides: 9. Germline V gene data show CDR1 as SGHTA and CDR2 as FQGNSA. In nucleotides, the CDR3 is TGTGCCAGCAGCCTTATTGGGGGGACAGGGGATGGCTACACCTTC. It specifies CASSLIGGTGDGYTF.

This clonotype was detected ten times or more. The J gene is TRBJ2-3, the V gene TRBV12-3 or TRBV12-4; the D gene could be TRBD1 or TRBD2 (5 bases each). The CDR3 runs 17 residues. The ends were cut back, 5 bases at V and 0 bases at J, with 18 bases in the middle. The DNA of the CDR3 is TGTGCCAGCAGTCGCCCCGGAACATGGGGGAGCACAGATACGCAGTATTTT. This sequence encodes CASSRPGTWGSTDTQYF.

This rearrangement joins TRBV7-8 to TRBJ2-1, with TRBD1 as a possible D gene (6 bases). The CDR3 runs 19 residues. V gave up 0 bases and J gave up 4 bases, with 22 bases separating them. The germline V gene encodes CDR1 SGHVS and CDR2 FQNEAQ. The CDR3 spells CASSLAFGLGQGPYNEQFF. The CDR3 bases are TGTGCCAGCAGCTTAGCTTTCGGTCTGGGTCAGGGGCCTTACAATGAGCAGTTCTTC.

The chain couples TRBV6-5 to TRBJ2-5, with 8 bases lining up with TRBD2. CDR1 is MNHEY and CDR2 is SVGAGI in the germline V gene. The CDR3 is made up of 12 amino acids. V lost 8 bases, J lost 11 bases, and 10 bases stayed unmatched. CDR3 protein: CASGRGAGEQYF. The CDR3 coding sequence is TGTGCCAGCGGTAGGGGAGCGGGGGAGCAGTACTTC.